This T cell receptor (beta chain) appears in the sequencing data of a study of blood T cells in healthy people across ages. Study results and caveats: Naive T cell percentage and TCR beta diversity correlated strongly.

A J-beta primer mix and a sample-barcoded 5' primer were used in a second PCR of about 6 to 12 cycles. A template-switch adaptor with 12 random nucleotides tagged each cDNA molecule. In TCRdb, the 5' RACE reads were re-called with MiXCR into one record per CDR3 protein. The sample carries around 1,100,000 distinct CDR3 sequences, 30% to 40% recorded once. This CDR3 has 14 amino acids. Germline CDR1 and CDR2: GTSNPN and SVGIG (reference sequence). Trimming cost V 0 bases and J 0 bases, with 9 bases left between them. The table lists this clonotype with a few counts. Its antigen is unidentified. Sequencing was performed on blood. The clonotype originates from a man aged 18 to 29 in good health. The rearrangement joins TRBV30 to TRBJ2-7; possibly TRBD1 for D (5 bases). The CDR3 sequence is CAWSVPGYSYEQYF. In DNA form, the CDR3 reads TGTGCCTGGAGTGTACCAGGGTACTCCTACGAGCAGTACTTC.